This entry describes one TCR beta chain. No antigen is known for it. Nothing much larger sits one base from this clone, and base qualities are not available. Inclusive of the bounding cysteine and phenylalanine, the CDR3 is 13 residues long. The retained sequence is limited to the CDR3, 39 bases, with the frame set at the first base. The germline V gene (reference sequence) supplies CDR1 MNHEY and CDR2 SMNVEV. A distance of 9 bases separates the germline ends of V and J, which lose 3 bases and 7 bases respectively. The data are from a study (dated by TCRdb to between 2021 and 2023). On the study overall, not on this receptor specifically: Further investigation, including longitudinal sampling and assessment of a control group, is stated by the authors to be required.

For TCR beta sequencing, genomic DNA was taken from unsorted PBMCs, and those PBMCs had been isolated from peripheral blood. TCR beta chain repertoires were profiled by survey-level sequencing on the immunoSEQ platform. The paper's processing steps were these. Repertoire diversity was measured with the inverse Simpson index, and CDR3 amino acid length spectratypes and V-J pairing frequencies were compared. Clonotypes specific to SARS-CoV-2, CMV, influenza A and EBV were annotated by matching TCR beta CDR3 sequences against VDJdb. Here the immuneACCESS table is served through TCRdb, limited to in-frame sequences with V and J called. Missing clones are a known gap in these copies; in checked studies unresolved V genes cover under half, and the rest lacks a known reason. V and J calls and clone size come straight from that table; D and trimming were deduced from the DNA. The sample table contains approximately 70,000 clones; only one count was recorded for 80% to 95% of them. The ten biggest clones cover 4% to 5% of the sample.

The sample consisted of PBMCs. This receptor chain uses TRBV27 and TRBJ2-2; a weak D assignment points to TRBD2 (5 bases agree). The TCR sequence derives from a man aged 35 to 55 with rheumatoid arthritis. The CDR3 here reads CASSFGVGGELFF. The DNA sequence follows: TGTGCCAGCAGTTTCGGGGTGGGCGGGGAGCTGTTTTTT.